These 32 T cell receptor beta chains share one sample of origin, sequenced in a study of blood T cell repertoires in COVID-19 (dated by TCRdb to the early 2020s). Libraries were prepared through the immunoSEQ multiplex PCR assay. TCRdb mirrors the immuneACCESS table, restricted to in-frame sequences. Some clones are absent from its copies; in checked studies, under half trace to an unresolved V gene, and the reason for the others is unknown. Recorded for this sample are 200,000 to 250,000 clones; 83% of them occurred a single time. The ten largest clones add up to 3.6% of the sample. The sample consisted of PBMCs or T cells enriched from blood (not recorded which). The receptors stem from a woman in her forties who had been exposed to COVID-19.

This rearrangement joins TRBV25-1 to TRBJ1-4, with TRBD1 matching over 9 bases. This CDR3 is built from 15 residues. Trimming removed 3 bases from V and 8 bases from J; junction bases left unmatched: 7. Germline V gene data show CDR1 as MGHDK and CDR2 as SYGVNS. The DNA of the CDR3 is TGTGCCAGCAGTGATCACAGGGGGCTATGGGAAAAACTGTTTTTT. As protein: CASSDHRGLWEKLFF.

This clone was detected once. The chain links TRBV9 to TRBJ2-1; 12 bases agree with TRBD2. Per the germline V gene, CDR1 is SGDLS and CDR2 is YYNGEE. The CDR3 sequence is 15 residues long. Trimming removed 3 bases from V and 7 bases from J; junction bases left unmatched: 5. Written as DNA, the CDR3 is TGTGCCAGCAGCGCTAGCGGGGGGGCCCGAAATGAGCAGTTCTTC. This sequence encodes CASSASGGARNEQFF.

A few counts support this clone. This chain uses TRBV19 with TRBJ2-5, with D hard to call. This CDR3 is built from 11 residues. Germline CDR1 LNHDA, CDR2 SQIVND (reference sequence). Trimming stripped 3 bases from V and 5 bases from J, with 4 bases between. Here the CDR3 DNA reads TGTGCCAGTAGTATCCAGGAGACCCAGTACTTC. Encoded protein: CASSIQETQYF.

The CDR3 DNA is TGTGCCAGCAGCTTAGCGAGAGGTTCGTCCGGGGAGCTGTTTTTT. It specifies CASSLARGSSGELFF. The chain joins TRBV7-9 to TRBJ2-2; unclear D gene. Deletions cut 0 bases from V and 6 bases from J, with 11 bases between. The germline V gene has CDR1 SEHNR and CDR2 FQNEAQ (reference sequence). The CDR3 runs 15 residues.

The chain carries TRBV14 and TRBJ1-2; 10 bases line up with TRBD1. This CDR3 has 15 residues. Germline CDR1 and CDR2: SGHDN and FVKESK. V lost 5 bases to trimming and J lost 8 bases; unmatched junction nucleotides: 11. The CDR3 sequence is CASSFDRGPGWGYTF. CDR3 DNA sequence: TGTGCCAGCAGCTTCGACAGGGGGCCGGGCTGGGGCTACACCTTC.

The rearrangement joins TRBV6-4 to TRBJ2-2; 7 positions agree with TRBD1. Unmatched junction bases numbered 14, after V lost 0 bases and J lost 4 bases. This CDR3 is built from 19 residues. Germline V lookup: CDR1 MRHNA, CDR2 SNTAGT. In nucleotides, the CDR3 is TGTGCCAGCAGTGACTCGATCTTCCGGTGGTCAGGGGGCACCGGGGAGCTGTTTTTT. Its translation: CASSDSIFRWSGGTGELFF.

The V gene is TRBV3-1 (or the pseudogene TRBV3-2), the J gene TRBJ2-2; no reliable D call. The V end was cut by 1 base, the J end by 6 bases, with 3 bases between. Germline loops: CDR1 LGHDT, CDR2 YNNKEL (reference sequence). The CDR3 runs to 12 residues. The CDR3 here is CASSQGPGELFF. The CDR3 nucleotides are TGTGCCAGCAGCCAAGGGCCCGGGGAGCTGTTTTTT.

The chain uses TRBV5-4 and TRBJ1-2; D may be TRBD1 (6 bases). Trimming shortened V by 3 bases and J by 4 bases, and 10 bases separated the two germline ends. CDR1 is SGHNT and CDR2 is YYREEE in the germline V gene (reference sequence). There are 13 residues in the CDR3. CDR3 bases: TGTGCCAGCAGCTCGACAGGAGGCTATGGCTACACCTTC. It yields the protein CASSSTGGYGYTF.

The V and J genes are TRBV6-4 and TRBJ1-6; 7 nucleotides match TRBD1. Per the germline V gene, CDR1 is MRHNA and CDR2 is SNTAGT. This CDR3 spans 14 amino acids. The junction had 6 bases not matched to a gene; V was cut back by 6 bases and J by 7 bases. DNA for the CDR3: TGTGCCAGCAGGGGCACAGGGGACAATTCACCCCTCCACTTT. Translating it yields CASRGTGDNSPLHF.

This chain links TRBV4-1 with TRBJ1-6; perhaps TRBD1 as D (5 bases). Trimming removed 1 base at V and 3 bases at J, with 7 bases between. The length of the CDR3 is 15 residues. Germline values: CDR1 MGHRA, CDR2 YSYEKL. The CDR3 region has the DNA TGCGCCAGCAGCCAAGTTACAGGCTATAATTCACCCCTCCACTTT. This gives the protein CASSQVTGYNSPLHF.

The chain couples TRBV10-3 to TRBJ1-2; weak D call: TRBD1 (6 bases). The germline V and J ends were trimmed by 4 bases and 6 bases, with 15 bases remaining between them. The CDR3 is made up of 14 amino acids. Germline V CDR1 and CDR2: ENHRY, SYGVKD. CDR3 protein: CAISAAAGVDGYTF. The CDR3 DNA sequence: TGTGCCATCAGTGCTGCGGCAGGGGTCGATGGCTACACCTTC.

This rearrangement joins TRBV24-1 to TRBJ2-3; D may be TRBD2 (7 bases). This CDR3 spans 16 amino acids. Germline V gene data show CDR1 as KGHDR and CDR2 as SFDVKD. V lost 8 bases, J lost 2 bases, and 19 bases lay in between. Here the CDR3 DNA reads TGTGCCACCAACCCGGGCGGGGGCCCCCACACAGATACGCAGTATTTT. As protein: CATNPGGGPHTDTQYF.

The chain has TRBV5-7 and TRBJ1-5, with D perhaps TRBD1 (5 bases). TRBV5-7 is assigned to the ORF class and has an uncertain function. The V end was cut by 3 bases, the J end by 4 bases, with 17 bases between. The length of the CDR3 is 16 residues. CDR3 nucleotides: TGTGCCAGCAGCTACTTGTGGACACGAACTAATCAGCCCCAGCATTTT. Translating gives CASSYLWTRTNQPQHF.

The rearrangement uses TRBV5-4 and TRBJ1-4, with 9 nucleotides matching TRBD1. The CDR3 contains 15 residues. The V segment lost 4 bases and the J segment 4 bases; nucleotides outside the gene matches: 5. Per the germline V gene, CDR1 is SGHNT and CDR2 is YYREEE (reference sequence). The CDR3 spells CASSGTGLSNEKLFF. For the CDR3, the DNA is TGTGCCAGCAGCGGGACAGGGCTCAGTAATGAAAAACTGTTTTTT.

The chain joins TRBV15 to TRBJ2-7, with 7 positions matching TRBD1. Trimming took 5 bases from V and 3 from J; bases not matched to a gene: 10. This CDR3 is built from 15 residues. Germline V CDR1 and CDR2: LNHNV, YYDKDF (reference sequence). CDR3 DNA sequence: TGTGCCACCAGCGACCGGGACAGAGCGTACTACGAGCAGTACTTC. Protein sequence: CATSDRDRAYYEQYF.

V gene TRBV7-9 combines with J gene TRBJ2-2; 10 bases are shared with TRBD2. Germline assignment: CDR1 SEHNR and CDR2 FQNEAQ (reference sequence). Germline trimming cut 3 bases from V and 2 bases from J; bases unmatched to any gene: 3. The CDR3 runs to 16 residues. The CDR3 nucleotides read TGTGCCAGCAGCTTTTGGACTAGCGGTAACACCGGGGAGCTGTTTTTT. Protein product: CASSFWTSGNTGELFF. Together with reference TRBV7-9 and TRBJ2-2, the CDR3 gives the full variable domain: DTGVSQNPRHKITKRGQNVTFRCDPISEHNRLYWYRQTLGQGPEFLTYFQNEAQLEKSRLLSDRFSAERPKGSFSTLEIQRTEQGDSAMYLCASSFWTSGNTGELFFGEGSRLTVL.

The sample holds one count of this clone. The chain combines TRBV7-3 with TRBJ2-3, with a tentative D call TRBD2 (6 bases). The V end was cut by 7 bases, the J end by 1 base, with 15 bases between. CDR1 and CDR2 from the germline V gene are SGHTA and FQGTGA. This CDR3 is 15 amino acids long. The CDR3 DNA follows: TGTGCCAGCACAACCAATGGCGGGGGCACAGATACGCAGTATTTT. It translates to CASTTNGGGTDTQYF.

CDR3: CASSPGLGAGAGGGYTF. The DNA for the CDR3 is TGTGCCAGCAGCCCAGGACTGGGGGCGGGGGCCGGTGGAGGCTACACCTTC. The chain links TRBV7-9 to TRBJ1-2, with D possibly matching TRBD1 (6 bases). The germline V and J ends were trimmed by 5 bases and 8 bases, with 27 bases remaining between them. The CDR3 is 17 residues long. Germline V gene sequence: CDR1 SEHNR, CDR2 FQNEAQ (reference sequence).

The gene calls are TRBV28 and TRBJ2-7; maybe TRBD1 (5 bases). The CDR3 covers 14 residues. Looked up from germline, CDR1 is MDHEN and CDR2 is SYDVKM. Trimming stripped 2 bases from V and 4 bases from J, with 12 bases between. The CDR3 coding sequence is TGTGCCAGCAGTTTAGGGCAGGGATGGTACGAGCAGTACTTC. This encodes CASSLGQGWYEQYF.

Regarding this clone: An end of the junction does not agree with germline; a read error may underlie this. V and J are TRBV3-1 (or the pseudogene TRBV3-2) and TRBJ2-5, with D perhaps matching TRBD1 (6 bases). CDR3 length: 11 residues. Germline CDR1 is LGHDT and CDR2 is YNNKEL (reference sequence). CDR3 sequence (DNA): TGTGCCAGCACGTTCGGGGACACCAAGCACTTC. Translated: CASTFGDTKHF.

This sequence joins TRBV28 and TRBJ2-7; 8 bases fit TRBD1. The CDR3 consists of 15 residues. V lost 8 bases and J lost 0; bases outside the gene matches: 9. CDR1 and CDR2 from the germline V gene are MDHEN and SYDVKM. The CDR3 region is CASGVTGANSYEQYF. The CDR3 coding sequence is TGTGCCAGCGGTGTGACAGGGGCTAACTCCTACGAGCAGTACTTC.

The chain employs TRBV11-1 and TRBJ2-7; 7 nucleotides line up with TRBD1. The CDR3 runs 17 residues. The germline gives CDR1 SGHAT, CDR2 FQDESV (reference sequence). The trim removed 0 bases at V and 0 bases at J, leaving 8 bases unmatched. This CDR3 is CASSLARQGKSSYEQYF. For the CDR3, the DNA is TGTGCCAGCAGCTTAGCCCGACAGGGAAAGAGCTCCTACGAGCAGTACTTC.

The V call is TRBV27, the J call TRBJ1-1; D perhaps matches TRBD1 (5 bases). CDR3 length: 11 residues. Trimming pared 6 bases from V and 6 bases from J, leaving 8 bases between. CDR1 is MNHEY and CDR2 is SMNVEV in the germline V gene (reference sequence). The DNA for the CDR3 is TGTGCCAGCAGGACACAGGCTGAAGCTTTCTTT. Its protein is CASRTQAEAFF.

V usage is TRBV12-5 and J usage is TRBJ1-5, with D possibly being TRBD1 (6 bases). The CDR3 totals 14 residues. V lost 1 base, J lost 4 bases, and 8 bases lay in between. Germline CDR1 LGHNT, CDR2 FRNRAP. The CDR3 DNA is TGTGCTAGTGGTTTGGACAGGGTTAATCAGCCCCAGCATTTT. It specifies CASGLDRVNQPQHF. The variable domain in full, with the rest retrieved from reference TRBV12-5 and TRBJ1-5, is DARVTQTPRHKVTEMGQEVTMRCQPILGHNTVFWYRQTMMQGLELLAYFRNRAPLDDSGMPKDRFSAEMPDATLATLKIQPSEPRDSAVYFCASGLDRVNQPQHFGDGTRLSIL.

The chain joins TRBV5-1 to TRBJ1-2; 7 bases map to TRBD1. From germline, CDR1 is SGHRS and CDR2 YFSETQ. J lost 10 bases, V lost 3 bases, and 6 bases had no gene match. CDR3 length: 12 residues. CDR3 sequence reads: CASSWGTDDYTF. CDR3 sequence (DNA): TGCGCCAGCAGCTGGGGGACAGACGACTACACCTTC.

V and J are TRBV5-5 and TRBJ1-1; no reliable D call. V was clipped by 2 bases and J by 1 base, with 6 bases between them. The CDR3 totals 13 residues. Germline V gene data show CDR1 as SGHKS and CDR2 as YYEKEE (reference sequence). DNA of the CDR3: TGTGCCAGCAGCTTCCAGGCGAACACTGAAGCTTTCTTT. This sequence encodes CASSFQANTEAFF.

The rearrangement links TRBV10-3 to TRBJ2-5, with 8 nucleotides matching TRBD2. Germline CDR1 ENHRY, CDR2 SYGVKD. This CDR3 is 16 amino acids long. The ends lost 3 bases at V and 1 base at J; junction bases unmatched: 7. CDR3 loop: CAISDGVAGTQETQYF. DNA of the CDR3: TGTGCCATCAGTGATGGGGTAGCGGGGACCCAAGAGACCCAGTACTTC.

This chain connects TRBV5-1 to TRBJ2-1, with TRBD2 matching over 8 bases. Losses at the gene ends were 6 bases for V and 8 bases for J; bases not matched to a gene: 13. The germline gives CDR1 SGHRS, CDR2 YFSETQ. The CDR3 is 15 residues long. As DNA, the CDR3 is TGCGCCAGCAATTCAGGCGGGGGGCCTAGGTATGAGCAGTTCTTC. Encoded protein: CASNSGGGPRYEQFF.

V gene TRBV10-3 combines with J gene TRBJ1-1; D may be TRBD1 (6 bases). Trimming pared 0 bases from V and 5 bases from J, leaving 13 bases between. CDR3 length: 15 amino acids. Germline V gene sequence: CDR1 ENHRY, CDR2 SYGVKD. The CDR3: CAISESGARGTEAFF. In DNA form, the CDR3 reads TGTGCCATCAGTGAGTCGGGGGCCCGCGGGACTGAAGCTTTCTTT.

The chain carries TRBV6-5 and TRBJ1-1; no reliable D call. The length of the CDR3 is 14 residues. Trimming removed 5 bases at V and 1 base at J, with 11 bases between. Germline V CDR1 and CDR2: MNHEY, SVGAGI. The CDR3 here is CASSHPRENTEAFF. The CDR3 DNA reads TGTGCCAGCAGTCATCCCCGGGAGAACACTGAAGCTTTCTTT.

V and J are TRBV9 and TRBJ2-5; 14 bases are shared with TRBD2. CDR3 size: 15 residues. The germline CDR1 and CDR2 sequences are SGDLS and YYNGEE. V dropped 3 bases and J dropped 9; count of bases not matched to a gene: 7. CDR3 nucleotides: TGTGCCAGCAGCGCCGGGACTAGCGGGGGCTTGGCCCAGTACTTC. Protein sequence: CASSAGTSGGLAQYF.

V is TRBV10-3 and J is TRBJ2-7; D possibly corresponds to TRBD2 (6 bases). V lost 6 bases to trimming and J lost 2 bases, with 14 bases between them. Germline lookup yields CDR1 ENHRY and CDR2 SYGVKD. The CDR3 totals 14 residues. The CDR3 sequence: CAIRGDSGTYEQYF. In nucleotides, the CDR3 is TGTGCCATCAGGGGGGATAGCGGAACCTACGAGCAGTACTTC.